These 10 T cell receptor beta chains were all obtained from the same sample, sequenced in a study of regulatory T cells in long-lasting Graves disease. Time point reported: persistent/refractory GD, antithyroid drugs over 5 years with positive TRAb. The TCR library was made from RNA that had been extracted from PBMCs in TRIzol. Investigators prepared the TCR beta libraries by applying iRepertoire HTBI primers and Arm-PCR of CDR3 regions. TCRdb reanalysed the multiplex PCR reads using MiXCR and keeps one entry per CDR3 protein. The sample has approximately 470,000 distinct CDR3 sequences, around 20% seen once. Material: peripheral blood mononuclear cells (PBMCs), obtained when the disease was refractory, from a patient treated with antithyroid drugs. The receptor set was obtained from a female donor with Graves disease.

With respect to this clonotype: A much more abundant neighbour one base away suggests this may be a read error. The chain employs TRBV6-2 or TRBV6-3 and TRBJ2-7; D is unclear. Germline V gene sequence: CDR1 MNHEY, CDR2 SVGEGT. The CDR3 has 12 residues. Trimming took off 5 bases at V and 2 bases at J, with 7 bases between the two ends. CDR3 sequence: CASSHDTYEQYF. In DNA form, the CDR3 reads TGTGCCAGCAGTCACGACACCTACGAGCAGTACTTC.

The CDR3 sequence is CASSLEMGLLYEQYF. The CDR3 nucleotides read TGTGCCAGCAGCTTAGAGATGGGACTTCTCTACGAGCAGTACTTC. This chain joins TRBV7-2 and TRBJ2-7; possible D gene TRBD2, 6 bases. The V end lost 1 base, the J end lost 3 bases, and 13 bases lay between the germline ends. The CDR3 has 15 residues. In germline, CDR1 is SGHTA, CDR2 FQGNSA.

The V call is TRBV6-2 or TRBV6-3, the J call TRBJ1-5; no reliable D call. CDR1 and CDR2 from the germline V gene are MNHEY and SVGEGT. The CDR3 loop spans 16 amino acids. The V gene lost 5 bases and the J gene lost 0 bases, with 14 bases spanning the gap. CDR3 nucleotide sequence: TGTGCCAGCAGTGTTGAGGGATACTATAGCAATCAGCCCCAGCATTTT. This gives the protein CASSVEGYYSNQPQHF.

In its sample, this clonotype was seen many times. The gene calls are TRBV11-2 and TRBJ2-7; D might be TRBD2 (5 bases). Germline V gives CDR1 SGHAT, CDR2 FQNNGV. CDR3 size: 13 residues. Trimming cost V 5 bases and J 9 bases, with 17 bases left between them. The CDR3, as DNA: TGTGCCAGCAGCCGTCTCGGGGAGTTACGGCAGTACTTC. This gives the protein CASSRLGELRQYF.

In its sample, this clonotype was seen once. V and J are TRBV6-2 or TRBV6-3 and TRBJ2-7, with TRBD1 matching 8 bases. CDR3 size: 16 residues. The ends lost 3 bases at V and 6 bases at J; junction bases unmatched: 13. The germline V gene encodes CDR1 MNHEY and CDR2 SVGEGT. CDR3 in DNA: TGTGCCAGCAGTTATCACCCCGGGACAGGATGGAGCGAGCAGTACTTC. Its protein product is CASSYHPGTGWSEQYF.

This clonotype has a handful of counts. This chain links TRBV12-5 with TRBJ2-2; D may be TRBD2 (5 bases). V lost 0 bases and J lost 6, with 17 bases in between. Per the germline V gene, CDR1 is LGHNT and CDR2 is FRNRAP. The length of the CDR3 is 17 residues. Written as DNA, the CDR3 is TGTGCTAGTGGTTTGGTACTCTCCGGGATCGTCGCCGGGGAGCTGTTTTTT. Translation: CASGLVLSGIVAGELFF.

The chain joins TRBV10-3 to TRBJ1-6; D call uncertain. Germline CDR1 is ENHRY and CDR2 is SYGVKD. The CDR3 runs 13 residues. With 3 bases removed from V and 6 bases from J, the gap between germline ends came to 6 bases. DNA for the CDR3: TGTGCCATCAGTGACAGTCGTAATTCACCCCTCCACTTT. Translated, it gives CAISDSRNSPLHF.

This clonotype was counted only a few times. This rearrangement joins TRBV10-3 to TRBJ1-6, with TRBD1 as a possible D gene (6 bases). The CDR3 spans 14 residues. CDR1 and CDR2 (germline): ENHRY, SYGVKD. Trimming cost V 5 bases and J 7 bases, with 12 bases left between them. For the CDR3, the DNA is TGTGCCATCAGTAAAACAGGGCCCAATTCACCCCTCCACTTT. It yields the protein CAISKTGPNSPLHF.

The chain joins TRBV25-1 to TRBJ2-2; 13 bases align to TRBD2. In germline, CDR1 is MGHDK, CDR2 SYGVNS. V gave up 6 bases and J gave up 5 bases; unmatched junction bases: 3. This CDR3 contains 15 residues. CDR3 in amino acids: CASRPGLAGTGELFF. The CDR3 DNA reads TGTGCCAGCAGACCGGGACTAGCGGGAACCGGGGAGCTGTTTTTT.

This chain links TRBV6-1 with TRBJ2-7; 7 bases agree with TRBD2. Germline loops: CDR1 MNHNS, CDR2 SASEGT. V gave up 6 bases and J gave up 5 bases; unmatched junction bases: 10. This CDR3 contains 14 residues. The CDR3 nucleotides read TGTGCCAGCAGCCGGCGACTAGCTGGAAACGAGCAGTACTTC. Protein: CASSRRLAGNEQYF.